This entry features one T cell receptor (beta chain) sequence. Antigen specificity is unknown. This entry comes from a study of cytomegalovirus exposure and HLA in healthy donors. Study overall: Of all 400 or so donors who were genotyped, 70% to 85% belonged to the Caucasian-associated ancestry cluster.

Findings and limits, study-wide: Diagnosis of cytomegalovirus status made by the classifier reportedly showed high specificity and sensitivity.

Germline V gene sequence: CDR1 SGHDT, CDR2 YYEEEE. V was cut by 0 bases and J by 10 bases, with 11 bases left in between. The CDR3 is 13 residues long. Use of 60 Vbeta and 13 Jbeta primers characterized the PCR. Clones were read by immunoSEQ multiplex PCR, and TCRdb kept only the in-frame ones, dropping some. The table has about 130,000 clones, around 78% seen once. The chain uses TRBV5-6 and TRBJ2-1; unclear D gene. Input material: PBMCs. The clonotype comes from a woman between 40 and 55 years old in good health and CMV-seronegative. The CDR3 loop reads CASSLGAEWEQFF. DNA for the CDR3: TGTGCCAGCAGCTTGGGCGCTGAGTGGGAGCAGTTCTTC.